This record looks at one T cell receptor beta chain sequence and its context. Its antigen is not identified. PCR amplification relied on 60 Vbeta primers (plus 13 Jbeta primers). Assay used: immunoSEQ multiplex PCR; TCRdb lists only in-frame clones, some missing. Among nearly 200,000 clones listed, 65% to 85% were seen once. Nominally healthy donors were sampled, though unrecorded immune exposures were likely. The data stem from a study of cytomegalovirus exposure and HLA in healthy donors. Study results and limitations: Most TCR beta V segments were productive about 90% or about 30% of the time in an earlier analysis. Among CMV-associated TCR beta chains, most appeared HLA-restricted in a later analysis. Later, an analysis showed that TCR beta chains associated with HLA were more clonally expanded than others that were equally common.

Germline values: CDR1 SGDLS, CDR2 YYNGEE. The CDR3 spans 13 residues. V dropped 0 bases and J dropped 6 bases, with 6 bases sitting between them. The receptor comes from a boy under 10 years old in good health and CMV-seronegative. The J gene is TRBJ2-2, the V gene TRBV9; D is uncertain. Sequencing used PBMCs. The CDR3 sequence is CASSVALSGELFF. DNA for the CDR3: TGTGCCAGCAGCGTAGCTTTGTCCGGGGAGCTGTTTTTT.